These 14 T cell receptor beta chains originate from one sample sequenced in a study of blood T cell repertoires in COVID-19 (TCRdb year 2020). The protocol used for the library was the immunoSEQ multiplex PCR assay. In TCRdb, the immuneACCESS table is reduced to in-frame sequences with V and J assigned. These tables do not hold every clone; where another copy was compared, an unresolved V gene accounts for under half, and the others remain unexplained. This sample is represented by around 400,000 clones; 80% to 90% of them were singletons. The ten largest clones add up to 2.3% of the sample. Material for sequencing was peripheral blood. These receptors were taken from a woman aged 55-70 years with COVID-19, enrolled during active disease.

The chain couples TRBV11-2 to TRBJ2-2, with a weak D call TRBD2 (6 bases). V was clipped by 3 bases and J by 1 base, with 15 bases between them. Germline values: CDR1 SGHAT, CDR2 FQNNGV. This CDR3 contains 17 residues. CDR3 bases: TGTGCCAGCAGCTTTAGTGGGGGGACGGGGAACACCGGGGAGCTGTTTTTT. Its protein is CASSFSGGTGNTGELFF.

This clone was recorded once. The chain uses TRBV11-2 and TRBJ1-2; the D is unclear. The V gene's germline CDR1 is SGHAT and CDR2 FQNNGV. CDR3 length equals 15 residues. The V end lost 0 bases, the J end lost 0 bases, and 8 bases lay between the germline ends. This chain's CDR3 is CASSLEGAPNYGYTF. The CDR3 DNA reads as TGTGCCAGCAGCTTAGAGGGCGCACCTAACTATGGCTACACCTTC.

V usage is TRBV4-1 and J usage is TRBJ1-3; D gene ambiguous. Per the germline V gene, CDR1 is MGHRA and CDR2 is YSYEKL. The CDR3 totals 17 residues. V lost 4 bases and J lost 2, with 18 bases in between. CDR3 amino acids: CASSRGVESVAGNTIYF. The DNA of the CDR3 is TGCGCCAGCAGCCGCGGGGTGGAGTCAGTGGCTGGAAACACCATATATTTT.

V is TRBV10-3 and J is TRBJ2-1, with 7 bases that match TRBD1. This CDR3 is 14 amino acids long. Germline CDR1 ENHRY, CDR2 SYGVKD. The junction had 6 bases not matched to a gene; V was cut back by 4 bases and J by 6 bases. The CDR3 protein is CAISGGQAFNEQFF. DNA for the CDR3: TGTGCCATCAGTGGCGGACAGGCGTTCAATGAGCAGTTCTTC.

This clone was detected only once. V is TRBV24-1 and J is TRBJ2-5; 7 bases map to TRBD1. J was trimmed by 5 bases and V by 4 bases; bases with no gene match: 0. This CDR3 region has 12 residues. CDR1 KGHDR and CDR2 SFDVKD come from the germline V gene. DNA of the CDR3: TGTGCCACCAGTGACAGGGGGGAGACCCAGTACTTC. As protein: CATSDRGETQYF.

This rearrangement joins TRBV5-5 to TRBJ1-2, with 9 nucleotides matching TRBD1. V shed 0 bases and J 4 bases; nucleotides not matched to a gene: 7. This CDR3 is built from 16 residues. CDR1 and CDR2 from the germline V gene are SGHKS and YYEKEE (reference sequence). The CDR3 reads CASSLETGGIIYGYTF. CDR3 sequence (DNA): TGTGCCAGCAGCTTGGAGACAGGGGGTATCATCTATGGCTACACCTTC.

V and J are TRBV2 and TRBJ2-3; 11 bases are shared with TRBD2. V lost 6 bases and J lost 2; bases outside the gene matches: 7. The CDR3 totals 16 residues. The germline gives CDR1 SNHLY, CDR2 FYNNEI. CDR3 in DNA: TGTGCCAGCAGCCGAACTAGCGGGGGCTCCACAGATACGCAGTATTTT. Its protein is CASSRTSGGSTDTQYF.

This chain joins TRBV19 and TRBJ1-2; D gene unclear. CDR1 and CDR2 from the germline V gene are LNHDA and SQIVND (reference sequence). CDR3 size: 11 residues. V was shortened by 5 bases and J by 4 bases, with 5 bases between the two germline ends. CDR3 DNA: TGTGCCAGTAGTTACAGCTATGGCTACACCTTC. This encodes CASSYSYGYTF.

The chain links TRBV12-5 to TRBJ1-1, with D tentatively TRBD1 (5 bases). CDR1 and CDR2 from the germline V gene are LGHNT and FRNRAP. CDR3 length: 13 residues. The V gene lost 6 bases and the J gene lost 5 bases, with 13 bases spanning the gap. CDR3 region: CASGPSGGTEAFF. CDR3 sequence (DNA): TGTGCTAGTGGCCCAAGCGGGGGGACTGAAGCTTTCTTT.

This clone was picked up one time. The V call is TRBV5-4, the J call TRBJ1-4; TRBD1 matches at 7 bases. Germline V gene sequence: CDR1 SGHNT, CDR2 YYREEE (reference sequence). The ends lost 4 bases at V and 3 bases at J; junction bases unmatched: 12. The CDR3 length is 17 residues. For the CDR3, the DNA is TGTGCCAGCAGCGGCGACAGGGCAGGGCAGGCTAATGAAAAACTGTTTTTT. Its protein is CASSGDRAGQANEKLFF.

This clone has just one count. The chain links TRBV6-5 to TRBJ2-4, with D perhaps matching TRBD2 (6 bases). Trimming cost V 6 bases and J 3 bases, with 12 bases left between them. The CDR3 covers 14 residues. CDR1 is MNHEY and CDR2 is SVGAGI in the germline V gene. Here the CDR3 reads CASREGRVKNIQYF. CDR3 DNA sequence: TGTGCCAGCAGGGAGGGCAGGGTCAAAAACATTCAGTACTTC.

Notes on this clone: Other DNA sequences in the sample encode the same CDR3. The V call is TRBV7-2, the J call TRBJ1-1; 7 nucleotides align to TRBD1. The V segment lost 1 base and the J segment 2 bases; nucleotides outside the gene matches: 1. The CDR3 is 14 amino acids. Germline V gene lookup returns CDR1 SGHTA and CDR2 FQGNSA. CDR3 amino acids: CASSLGQGNTEAFF. The CDR3, as DNA: TGTGCCAGCAGCTTAGGACAGGGTAACACTGAAGCTTTCTTT.

The V gene is TRBV5-6, the J gene TRBJ1-2, with 9 bases that match TRBD1. The germline CDR1 and CDR2 sequences are SGHDT and YYEEEE. The CDR3 length is 14 residues. V shed 4 bases, J shed 7 bases, and the junction held 8 bases outside the gene matches. The CDR3 nucleotides are TGTGCCAGCAGCCCCGACAGGGGGAAAGGTGGCTACACCTTC. This encodes CASSPDRGKGGYTF.

V and J are TRBV9 and TRBJ2-7; 7 nucleotides agree with TRBD1. V gave up 4 bases and J gave up 0 bases; unmatched junction bases: 7. The CDR3 extends over 15 amino acids. Germline V gives CDR1 SGDLS, CDR2 YYNGEE. The DNA of the CDR3 is TGTGCCAGCAGCCTATTCGGGACAGACTCCTACGAGCAGTACTTC. Its protein product is CASSLFGTDSYEQYF.